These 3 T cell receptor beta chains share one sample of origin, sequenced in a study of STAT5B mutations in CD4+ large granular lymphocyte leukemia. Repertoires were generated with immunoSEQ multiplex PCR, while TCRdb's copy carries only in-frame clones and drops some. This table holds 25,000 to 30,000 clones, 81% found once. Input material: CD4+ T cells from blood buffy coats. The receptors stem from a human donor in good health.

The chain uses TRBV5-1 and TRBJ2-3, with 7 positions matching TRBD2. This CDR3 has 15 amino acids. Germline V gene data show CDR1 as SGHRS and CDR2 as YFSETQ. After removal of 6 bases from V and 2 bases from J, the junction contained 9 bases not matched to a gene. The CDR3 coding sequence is TGCGCCAGCAAACTGACCGGGACTAACACAGATACGCAGTATTTT. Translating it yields CASKLTGTNTDTQYF.

Here the CDR3 reads CASSPGQSSYGYTF. The DNA for the CDR3 is TGTGCCAGCAGCCCGGGACAGTCTAGCTATGGCTACACCTTC. V usage is TRBV6-5 and J usage is TRBJ1-2; TRBD1 matches at 7 bases. Germline CDR1 MNHEY, CDR2 SVGAGI. J gave up 4 bases and V 6 bases, and 8 bases lay outside the gene matches. The length of the CDR3 is 14 residues.

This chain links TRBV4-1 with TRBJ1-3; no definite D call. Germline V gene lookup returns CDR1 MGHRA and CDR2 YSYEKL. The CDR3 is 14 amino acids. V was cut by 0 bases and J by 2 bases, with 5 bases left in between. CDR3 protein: CASSQEVTGNTIYF. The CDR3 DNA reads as TGCGCCAGCAGCCAAGAGGTCACTGGAAACACCATATATTTT.